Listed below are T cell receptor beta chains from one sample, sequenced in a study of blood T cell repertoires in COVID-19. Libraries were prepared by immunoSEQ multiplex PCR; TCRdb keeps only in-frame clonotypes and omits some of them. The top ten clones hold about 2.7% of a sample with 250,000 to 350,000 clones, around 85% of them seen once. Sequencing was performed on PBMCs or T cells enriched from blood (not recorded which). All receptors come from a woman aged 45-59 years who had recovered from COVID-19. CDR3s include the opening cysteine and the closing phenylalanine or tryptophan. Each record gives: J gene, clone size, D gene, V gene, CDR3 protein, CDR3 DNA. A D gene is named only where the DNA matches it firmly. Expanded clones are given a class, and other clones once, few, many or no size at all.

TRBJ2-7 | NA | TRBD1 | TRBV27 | CARGALTGDSYEQYF | TGTGCCAGGGGCGCCTTAACAGGGGACTCCTACGAGCAGTACTTC
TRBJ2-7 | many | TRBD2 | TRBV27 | CASSGAGAVYEQYF | TGTGCCAGCAGCGGAGCGGGAGCTGTCTACGAGCAGTACTTC
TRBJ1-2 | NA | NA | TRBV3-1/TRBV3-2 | CASSRPEGRDYGYTF | TGTGCCAGCAGCCGACCCGAGGGAAGGGACTATGGCTACACCTTC
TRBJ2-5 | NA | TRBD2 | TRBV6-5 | CASIRTSVALGTQYF | TGTGCCAGCATCAGGACTAGCGTGGCCCTCGGGACCCAGTACTTC
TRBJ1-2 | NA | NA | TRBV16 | CASSQSTVLAYGYTF | TGTGCCAGCAGCCAATCCACAGTGTTGGCCTATGGCTACACCTTC
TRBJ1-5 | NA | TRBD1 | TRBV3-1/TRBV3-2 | CASSQGQGFVQPQHF | TGTGCCAGCAGCCAGGGACAGGGGTTTGTGCAGCCCCAGCATTTT
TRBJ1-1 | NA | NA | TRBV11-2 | CASSLRGPNTEAFF | TGTGCCAGCAGCTTGCGGGGCCCGAACACTGAAGCTTTCTTT
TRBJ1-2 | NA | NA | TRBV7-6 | CASSSRRAGDGYTF | TGTGCCAGCAGCTCTCGGCGGGCAGGGGATGGCTACACCTTC
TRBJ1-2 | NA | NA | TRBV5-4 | CASRTGSLNYGYTF | TGTGCCAGCAGGACCGGGTCCTTAAACTATGGCTACACCTTC
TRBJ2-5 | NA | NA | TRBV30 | CAWSVQIQETQYF | TGTGCCTGGAGTGTACAGATACAAGAGACCCAGTACTTC
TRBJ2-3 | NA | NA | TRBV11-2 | CASSLGQGPFTDTQYF | TGTGCCAGCAGCTTAGGGCAGGGTCCTTTCACAGATACGCAGTATTTT
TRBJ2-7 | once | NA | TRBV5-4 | CASSFGQGSYEQYF | TGTGCCAGCAGCTTCGGGCAGGGATCCTACGAGCAGTACTTC
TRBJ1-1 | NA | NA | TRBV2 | CASRAQLNTEAFF | TGTGCCAGCAGGGCACAGCTCAACACTGAAGCTTTCTTT
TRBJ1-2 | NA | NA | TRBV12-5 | CASGLQRDTENYGYTF | TGTGCTAGTGGCCTACAACGGGACACCGAAAACTATGGCTACACCTTC
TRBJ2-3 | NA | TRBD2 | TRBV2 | CASIQLRGGPSTDTQYF | TGTGCCAGTATCCAACTCCGGGGGGGCCCCAGCACAGATACGCAGTATTTT
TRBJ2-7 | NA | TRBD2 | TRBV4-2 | CASSQDYGGREQYF | TGTGCCAGCAGCCAAGATTACGGGGGGAGGGAGCAGTACTTC
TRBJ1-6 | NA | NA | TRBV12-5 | CASGQDTNRHSPLHF | TGTGCTAGTGGACAGGACACCAATCGTCATTCACCCCTCCACTTT
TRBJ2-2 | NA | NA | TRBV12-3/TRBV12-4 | CASRRYPGELFF | TGTGCCTCTAGGAGGTATCCCGGGGAGCTGTTTTTT
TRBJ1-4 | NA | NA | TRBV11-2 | CASSLLGTTGGEKLFF | TGTGCCAGCAGCTTACTCGGGACCACGGGGGGTGAAAAACTGTTTTTT
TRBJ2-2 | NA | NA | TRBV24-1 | CATSDQGGLFF | TGTGCCACCAGTGATCAGGGGGGGCTGTTTTTT
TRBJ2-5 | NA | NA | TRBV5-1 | CASSFRRERGETQYF | TGCGCCAGCAGCTTTCGACGGGAGAGGGGAGAGACCCAGTACTTC
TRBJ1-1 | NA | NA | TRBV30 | CAWSTNKNTEAFF | TGTGCCTGGAGCACAAACAAGAACACTGAAGCTTTCTTT
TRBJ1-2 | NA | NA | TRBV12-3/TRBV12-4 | CASSRGLGYTF | TGTGCCAGCAGCCGCGGCCTGGGCTACACCTTC
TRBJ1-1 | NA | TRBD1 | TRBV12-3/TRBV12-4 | CASSGTGPAFF | TGTGCCAGCAGTGGGACAGGGCCAGCTTTCTTT
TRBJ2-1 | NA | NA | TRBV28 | CASSTAGFSNEQFF | TGTGCCAGCAGCACGGCAGGGTTTAGCAATGAGCAGTTCTTC
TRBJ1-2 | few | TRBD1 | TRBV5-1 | CASSRNLQGDYGYTF | TGCGCCAGCAGCCGGAACCTACAGGGGGACTATGGCTACACCTTC
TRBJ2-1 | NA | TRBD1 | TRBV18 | CASSPPRQGLYNEQFF | TGTGCCAGCTCACCTCCGAGACAGGGGCTTTACAATGAGCAGTTCTTC